A selection of T cell receptor beta chains follows, all from one sample in a study of blood T cell repertoires in COVID-19. Using immunoSEQ multiplex PCR, the repertoire was profiled, and TCRdb retains in-frame clones only, with some absent. The table includes 350,000 or so clones, approximately 89% detected once. The sample taken for sequencing was peripheral blood. All receptors derive from a woman in her sixties or seventies with COVID-19, enrolled during active disease. Each CDR3 is given with its conserved first and last residue. The D gene is left open where the match is weak. Rows give clone size only sometimes, using once, few, many, or a class for an expanded clone.

CDR3 protein,CDR3 DNA,V gene,J gene,clone size,D gene
CASSMIQKNTGNTIYF,TGTGCCAGTAGTATGATTCAGAAGAACACTGGAAACACCATATATTTT,TRBV19,TRBJ1-3,.,.
CASSPTNIYTEAFF,TGTGCCAGCAGCCCCACGAACATTTACACTGAAGCTTTCTTT,TRBV14,TRBJ1-1,.,.
CASSTSGGPDTQYF,TGTGCCAGCTCCACTAGCGGGGGACCAGATACGCAGTATTTT,TRBV18,TRBJ2-3,.,TRBD2
CASSSGLAGAGEQFF,TGTGCCAGCAGCTCGGGACTAGCGGGGGCCGGAGAGCAGTTCTTC,TRBV5-4,TRBJ2-1,.,TRBD2
CASSHRHRDTEAFF,TGTGCCAGTAGTCACAGGCACAGGGACACTGAAGCTTTCTTT,TRBV19,TRBJ1-1,.,.
CASSPRAGGPSYEQYF,TGCGCCAGCAGCCCGAGAGCGGGGGGCCCTTCCTACGAGCAGTACTTC,TRBV5-1,TRBJ2-7,few,TRBD2
CASTFDRGTSGGPYNEQFF,TGTGCCAGCACCTTCGACCGAGGGACTAGCGGGGGGCCCTACAATGAGCAGTTCTTC,TRBV6-8,TRBJ2-1,.,TRBD2
CASSPIAAASNYGYTF,TGTGCCAGCAGCCCGATCGCGGCCGCGTCTAACTATGGCTACACCTTC,TRBV5-8,TRBJ1-2,.,.
CASSFTGLANEQFF,TGTGCCAGCAGCTTTACCGGACTAGCAAATGAGCAGTTCTTC,TRBV5-5,TRBJ2-1,.,TRBD2
CASRLQGQETQYF,TGTGCCAGTAGGTTACAGGGACAAGAGACCCAGTACTTC,TRBV19,TRBJ2-5,.,.
CASSSVWPETGNTIYF,TGTGCCAGCAGCTCAGTATGGCCAGAAACTGGAAACACCATATATTTT,TRBV7-9,TRBJ1-3,.,.
CASSGGEGAEAFF,TGTGCCAGCAGTGGGGGGGAGGGCGCTGAAGCTTTCTTT,TRBV27,TRBJ1-1,.,.
CASSSPQYSGANVLTF,TGTGCCAGCAGTTCGCCCCAGTACTCTGGGGCCAACGTCCTGACTTTC,TRBV27,TRBJ2-6,.,.
CASSPARGALNQPQHF,TGTGCCAGCAGCCCGGCTCGGGGGGCACTCAATCAGCCCCAGCATTTT,TRBV5-5,TRBJ1-5,few,.
CASSSSGAGGSYNEQFF,TGTGCCAGCAGTTCCTCCGGGGCGGGGGGCTCCTACAATGAGCAGTTCTTC,TRBV28,TRBJ2-1,.,TRBD2